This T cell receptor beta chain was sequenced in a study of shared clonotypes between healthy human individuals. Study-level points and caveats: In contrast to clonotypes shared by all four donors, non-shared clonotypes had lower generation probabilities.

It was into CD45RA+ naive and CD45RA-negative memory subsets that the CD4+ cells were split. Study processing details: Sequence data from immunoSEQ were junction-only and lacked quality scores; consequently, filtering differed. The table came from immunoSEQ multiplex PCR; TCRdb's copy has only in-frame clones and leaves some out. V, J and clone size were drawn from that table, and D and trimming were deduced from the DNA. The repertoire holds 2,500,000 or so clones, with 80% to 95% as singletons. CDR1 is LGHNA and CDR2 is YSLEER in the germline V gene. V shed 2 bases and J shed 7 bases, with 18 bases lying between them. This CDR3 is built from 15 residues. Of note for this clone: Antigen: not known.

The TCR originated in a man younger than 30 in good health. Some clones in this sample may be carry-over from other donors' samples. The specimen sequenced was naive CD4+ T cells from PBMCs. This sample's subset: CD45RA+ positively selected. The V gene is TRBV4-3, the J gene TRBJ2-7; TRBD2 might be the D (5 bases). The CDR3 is CASSQIHLISGEQYF. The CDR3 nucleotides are TGCGCCAGCAGCCAAATACACTTGATTTCGGGGGAGCAGTACTTC.